The 22 T cell receptor beta chains reported below all come from one sample, sequenced in a study of control samples from healthy donors and cancer patients. Here immunoSEQ multiplex PCR was the method, and the copy in TCRdb shows in-frame clones only, minus some. The sample holds around 100,000 clones; approximately 90% are singletons and the top ten take about a fifth. Specimen: PBMCs. Receptors originate from a man aged 60 to 75 with lung cancer.

This sequence joins TRBV14 and TRBJ2-6; no firm D call. Germline V lookup: CDR1 SGHDN, CDR2 FVKESK. The CDR3 has 15 residues. The V end lost 4 bases, the J end lost 1 base, and 8 bases lay between the germline ends. CDR3 coding DNA: TGTGCCAGCAGCCCCTACTGGTCTGGGGCCAACGTCCTGACTTTC. Amino acid sequence: CASSPYWSGANVLTF.

V and J are TRBV12-3 or TRBV12-4 and TRBJ1-1, with D unresolved. The V end lost 6 bases, the J end lost 9 bases, and 11 bases lay between the germline ends. CDR3 length equals 11 residues. The CDR3 region has the DNA TGTGCCAGCAGATATTTAGAACAAGCTTTCTTT. This sequence encodes CASRYLEQAFF.

The chain uses TRBV7-2 and TRBJ1-2; 10 nucleotides agree with TRBD1. There are 14 residues in the CDR3. Germline V lookup: CDR1 SGHTA, CDR2 FQGNSA. Trimming cost V 6 bases and J 5 bases; bases outside gene matches: 6. The CDR3 DNA sequence: TGTGCCAGCAGACGACAGGGGGCGGAGTATGGCTACACCTTC. As protein: CASRRQGAEYGYTF.

This clone has a single count. The chain recombines TRBV28 with TRBJ2-3; D may be TRBD2 (6 bases). The V end was cut by 2 bases, the J end by 5 bases, with 11 bases between. This CDR3 has 14 residues. Germline values: CDR1 MDHEN, CDR2 SYDVKM. This CDR3 is CASSLGGTRDTQYF. The DNA for the CDR3 is TGTGCCAGCAGTTTAGGGGGGACGAGAGATACGCAGTATTTT.

The rearrangement links TRBV2 to TRBJ1-4; possibly TRBD1 for D (5 bases). From germline, CDR1 is SNHLY and CDR2 FYNNEI. The CDR3 has 17 amino acids. V was clipped by 6 bases and J by 2 bases, with 19 bases between them. CDR3 loop: CASRKVQGGITNEKLFF. The CDR3 DNA reads TGTGCCAGCAGGAAGGTTCAGGGAGGGATTACTAATGAAAAACTGTTTTTT.

The chain couples TRBV7-6 to TRBJ2-3, with D possibly matching TRBD2 (5 bases). Germline V gives CDR1 SGHVS, CDR2 FNYEAQ. There are 18 residues in the CDR3. The V gene lost 1 base and the J gene lost 8 bases, with 25 bases spanning the gap. CDR3 residues: CASSLGNPAALSGGTQYF. The CDR3, as DNA: TGTGCCAGCAGCTTAGGTAATCCAGCGGCCTTGTCCGGAGGTACGCAGTATTTT.

The chain uses TRBV25-1 and TRBJ1-1; D gene unclear. The CDR3 extends over 14 amino acids. V lost 3 bases, J lost 1 base, and 9 bases lay in between. Germline V CDR1 and CDR2: MGHDK, SYGVNS. The DNA for the CDR3 is TGTGCCAGCAGTGAGCACGGGTCGAACACTGAAGCTTTCTTT. Translation gives CASSEHGSNTEAFF.

Here the CDR3 reads CASSSLQGNEQFF. Here the CDR3 DNA reads TGCGCCAGCAGCTCCCTCCAGGGTAATGAGCAGTTCTTC. The chain recombines TRBV5-1 with TRBJ2-1; D might be TRBD1 (5 bases). V was shortened by 3 bases and J by 7 bases, with 11 bases between the two germline ends. The CDR3 totals 13 residues. Germline V lookup: CDR1 SGHRS, CDR2 YFSETQ. Combining the CDR3 with reference TRBV5-1 and TRBJ2-1 gives the whole variable domain KAGVTQTPRYLIKTRGQQVTLSCSPISGHRSVSWYQQTPGQGLQFLFEYFSETQRNKGNFPGRFSGRQFSNSRSEMNVSTLELGDSALYLCASSSLQGNEQFFGPGTRLTVL.

This clone showed up just once. This sequence joins TRBV25-1 and TRBJ2-3; a possible D gene is TRBD2 (7 bases). V was pared by 3 bases and J by 4 bases, with 17 bases between. Germline V CDR1 and CDR2: MGHDK, SYGVNS. This CDR3 is built from 16 residues. CDR3 in amino acids: CASSDSLTGGADTQYF. The CDR3 DNA is TGTGCCAGCAGTGATTCCCTTACGGGGGGCGCAGATACGCAGTATTTT.

This chain uses TRBV30 with TRBJ1-1, with 9 nucleotides matching TRBD1. The J segment lost 11 bases and the V segment lost 4 bases, leaving 8 bases of the junction unmatched. The CDR3 is 12 residues long. CDR1 and CDR2 from the germline V gene are GTSNPN and SVGIG (reference sequence). As DNA, the CDR3 is TGTGCCTGGAACCGGGACAGGGTGTCGGCTTTCTTT. This encodes CAWNRDRVSAFF.

DNA for the CDR3: TGTGCCAGCAGTTACTCATCTCCGAGCTCTGGAAACACCATATATTTT. Translating it yields CASSYSSPSSGNTIYF. V gene TRBV6-5 combines with J gene TRBJ1-3, with D uncertain. Germline-derived CDR1 and CDR2 are MNHEY and SVGAGI. The germline V and J ends were trimmed by 0 bases and 0 bases, with 9 bases remaining between them. The CDR3 has 16 amino acids.

V gene TRBV7-9 combines with J gene TRBJ2-4; D not resolved. This CDR3 is 13 amino acids long. Germline V gives CDR1 SEHNR, CDR2 FQNEAQ (reference sequence). The V end was cut by 4 bases, the J end by 5 bases, with 9 bases between. The CDR3 region has the DNA TGTGCCAGCAGCTCGCCGAGCCAAAACATTCAGTACTTC. Amino acids: CASSSPSQNIQYF.

V gene TRBV19 combines with J gene TRBJ1-2; D ambiguous. The CDR3 spans 14 residues. Germline CDR1 reads LNHDA; CDR2 reads SQIVND (reference sequence). V dropped 4 bases and J dropped 5 bases, with 14 bases sitting between them. In DNA, the CDR3 is TGTGCCAGTAGTACCGGACCCGGAGGGTATGGCTACACCTTC. It translates to CASSTGPGGYGYTF. The full variable domain, in which reference TRBV19 and TRBJ1-2 provide the parts outside the CDR3, is DGGITQSPKYLFRKEGQNVTLSCEQNLNHDAMYWYRQDPGQGLRLIYYSQIVNDFQKGDIAEGYSVSREKKESFPLTVTSAQKNPTAFYLCASSTGPGGYGYTFGSGTRLTVV.

V gene TRBV7-9 combines with J gene TRBJ2-2; 7 bases are a match to TRBD1. CDR1 is SEHNR, CDR2 FQNEAQ, per germline (reference sequence). After removal of 3 bases from V and 3 bases from J, the junction contained 7 bases not matched to a gene. The CDR3 loop spans 16 amino acids. Here the CDR3 DNA reads TGTGCCAGCAGCTTTAAACAGGGGTATGACACCGGGGAGCTGTTTTTT. It yields the protein CASSFKQGYDTGELFF.

The genes are TRBV18 and TRBJ2-5; TRBD2 matches at 8 bases. The V gene end was trimmed by 2 bases and the J gene end by 5 bases; junction bases not matched to a gene: 7. The CDR3 is 15 amino acids. The V gene's germline CDR1 is KGHSH and CDR2 LQKENI. The CDR3 reads CASSPGGGLSETQYF. The CDR3 DNA is TGTGCCAGCTCACCAGGCGGGGGGTTATCGGAGACCCAGTACTTC.

The rearrangement links TRBV5-4 to TRBJ1-1; unclear D gene. The V end was cut by 3 bases, the J end by 7 bases, with 13 bases between. The CDR3 consists of 13 residues. Germline CDR1 reads SGHNT; CDR2 reads YYREEE (reference sequence). The CDR3 region has the DNA TGTGCCAGCAGCTACCCCGGGAACGTTGAAGCTTTCTTT. The encoded protein is CASSYPGNVEAFF.

This chain uses TRBV18 with TRBJ1-1; 7 nucleotides line up with TRBD1. Germline CDR1 KGHSH, CDR2 LQKENI. The CDR3 length is 14 residues. The V segment lost 4 bases and the J segment 3 bases; nucleotides outside the gene matches: 5. The CDR3 coding sequence is TGTGCCAGCTCACGAGACAGGGCAGACACTGAAGCTTTCTTT. Its protein product is CASSRDRADTEAFF.

This clone came up once. The rearrangement joins TRBV5-4 to TRBJ1-1; a weak D match, TRBD1 (5 bases). This CDR3 has 12 residues. Looked up from germline, CDR1 is SGHNT and CDR2 is YYREEE (reference sequence). The V end was cut by 4 bases, the J end by 1 base, with 5 bases between. For the CDR3, the DNA is TGTGCCAGCAGCGGGGGGAACACTGAAGCTTTCTTT. Encoded protein: CASSGGNTEAFF. The full variable domain, with the rest looked up from reference TRBV5-4 and TRBJ1-1, is ETGVTQSPTHLIKTRGQQVTLRCSSQSGHNTVSWYQQALGQGPQFIFQYYREEENGRGNFPPRFSGLQFPNYSSELNVNALELDDSALYLCASSGGNTEAFFGQGTRLTVV.

The chain carries TRBV7-9 and TRBJ1-4; no clear D gene. V shed 3 bases and J shed 8 bases, with 7 bases lying between them. The CDR3 has 12 amino acids. Germline CDR1 is SEHNR and CDR2 is FQNEAQ (reference sequence). CDR3 loop: CASSLVREKLFF. The CDR3 bases are TGTGCCAGCAGCTTGGTGAGGGAAAAACTGTTTTTT.

The V call is TRBV4-1, the J call TRBJ2-5; no clear D. This CDR3 is built from 17 residues. CDR1 and CDR2 from the germline V gene are MGHRA and YSYEKL. Trimming removed 0 bases from V and 3 bases from J, with 17 bases in between. In nucleotides, the CDR3 is TGCGCCAGCAGCCAAGAAATAGGGTCTATCCATAAAGAGACCCAGTACTTC. Translation: CASSQEIGSIHKETQYF.

This rearrangement joins TRBV3-1 (or the pseudogene TRBV3-2) to TRBJ1-2; no definite D call. Germline values: CDR1 LGHDT, CDR2 YNNKEL (reference sequence). The CDR3 is 12 residues long. Trimming took 3 bases from V and 6 from J, leaving 8 bases between them. CDR3 nucleotide sequence: TGTGCCAGCAGCCAGGTTCAGGATGGCTACACCTTC. It is translated as CASSQVQDGYTF.

The table lists this clone with a few counts. The V gene is TRBV3-1 (or the pseudogene TRBV3-2), the J gene TRBJ1-2, with D perhaps matching TRBD1 (5 bases). The germline V gene has CDR1 LGHDT and CDR2 YNNKEL (reference sequence). The CDR3 is 12 amino acids. V lost 6 bases to trimming and J lost 8 bases, with 13 bases between them. DNA for the CDR3: TGTGCCAGCAGATCTGCCCAGGGAGGCTACACCTTC. This gives the protein CASRSAQGGYTF.